This T cell receptor (beta chain) was found in a study of cytomegalovirus exposure and HLA in healthy donors. Notes on the study in general: Sequence variants that were highly shared formed a cluster that was likely a sequencing artifact.

Use of 60 Vbeta and 13 Jbeta primers characterized the PCR. Repertoires were generated with immunoSEQ multiplex PCR, while TCRdb's copy carries only in-frame clones and drops some. The sample has under 130,000 clones, roughly 15% seen once. From germline, CDR1 is LGHNT and CDR2 FRNRAP. This CDR3 is 16 amino acids long. The V segment lost 2 bases and the J segment 7 bases; nucleotides outside the gene matches: 9. This clone appeared a few times. Its cognate antigen is unknown. This TCR came from a female donor in good health and CMV-seronegative. The sequenced sample was PBMCs. J is TRBJ1-4 and V is TRBV12-5; 8 nucleotides agree with TRBD1. This chain's CDR3 is CASGLSTGEGREKLFF. CDR3 DNA sequence: TGTGCTAGTGGTTTGTCGACAGGGGAAGGGCGTGAAAAACTGTTTTTT.